In its sample, the clone carrying this T cell receptor (beta chain) was seen many times. Antigen: not known. TCRdb itself ran the 5' RACE reads through MiXCR, one entry per CDR3 protein. The sample lists nearly 300,000 distinct CDR3 sequences; 8.7% were seen once. This sample is part of a study of T cells after yellow fever vaccination. Turning to the study itself: Low-cell-number fractions were prepared with SMART-Seq v4 Ultra Low Input.

Findings and caveats of the study: Repertoires obtained by FACS sorting could include abundant clonotypes that entered as contaminants from the bulk population. Primary-vaccination clones mostly resurfaced post-booster (about 96% CD4, roughly 90% CD8).

V was pared by 0 bases and J by 0 bases, with 6 bases of the junction left unmatched. The CDR3 totals 17 residues. The rearrangement joins TRBV23-1 to TRBJ2-7; 9 bases match TRBD1. TRBV23-1 is noted as an ORF with a role that remains uncertain. This specimen was CD4+ T cells sorted from PBMCs, taken 5 days after the yellow fever booster vaccination. This clonotype was sampled from a man between 18 and 29 years old who received the YFV17D yellow fever vaccine. CDR3 residues: CASSQSRGQGGSYEQYF. CDR3 bases: TGCGCCAGCAGTCAATCGCGGGGACAGGGAGGCTCCTACGAGCAGTACTTC.